Listed below are T cell receptor beta chains from one sample, sequenced in a study of cytomegalovirus exposure and HLA in healthy donors. Profiling relied on immunoSEQ multiplex PCR, and the TCRdb table lists in-frame clones only, not all of them. This sample has under 150,000 clones; around 79% occur once, and the top ten carry more than 0.85%. Source material: PBMCs. The receptors derive from a man younger than 30 in good health and CMV-seronegative. Each CDR3 is given with its conserved first and last residue. Not all rows give a size; the values are once, few, many and, for expanded clones, a class.

clone size: .; V gene: TRBV7-9; J gene: TRBJ2-1; CDR3 protein: CASSLAGTEGSEQFF
clone size: .; V gene: TRBV7-2; J gene: TRBJ2-7; CDR3 protein: CASSLWTDSYEQYF
clone size: .; V gene: TRBV27; J gene: TRBJ1-6; CDR3 protein: CASSFPGQGNSPLHF
clone size: .; V gene: TRBV7-9; J gene: TRBJ1-2; CDR3 protein: CASSLGGDGYTF
clone size: .; V gene: TRBV21-1; J gene: TRBJ1-2; CDR3 protein: CASSKGAGGGDGYTF
clone size: .; V gene: TRBV6-5; J gene: TRBJ2-7; CDR3 protein: CASSRTGVPYEQYF
clone size: .; V gene: TRBV30; J gene: TRBJ1-4; CDR3 protein: CAWSVRDRGNEKLFF
clone size: .; V gene: TRBV27; J gene: TRBJ2-2; CDR3 protein: CASSFWLAGAQNTGELFF
clone size: .; V gene: TRBV6-5; J gene: TRBJ1-6; CDR3 protein: CASRKGGLDNSPLHF
clone size: few; V gene: TRBV6-5; J gene: TRBJ1-4; CDR3 protein: CASSYSGREYEKLFF
clone size: .; V gene: TRBV7-3; J gene: TRBJ2-7; CDR3 protein: CASSVAGTPGSYEQYF
clone size: .; V gene: TRBV27; J gene: TRBJ1-5; CDR3 protein: CASGDLGHFENQPQHF
clone size: .; V gene: TRBV6-4; J gene: TRBJ1-2; CDR3 protein: CASSAPVLGGVGTF
clone size: .; V gene: TRBV5-4; J gene: TRBJ1-5; CDR3 protein: CASSQRTGHQPQHF